The next 5 T cell receptor beta chains were all read from a single sample in a study of shared clonotypes between healthy human individuals. Libraries were prepared by immunoSEQ multiplex PCR; TCRdb keeps only in-frame clonotypes and omits some of them. The sample shows about 2 million clones, 95% of them seen only once. Source material: naive CD4+ T cells sorted from blood. Subset noted: CD45RA+ positively selected. Source of these receptors: a man younger than 35 in good health.

The chain employs TRBV28 and TRBJ1-2; D is uncertain. The germline V gene encodes CDR1 MDHEN and CDR2 SYDVKM. V was cut by 4 bases and J by 4 bases, with 7 bases left in between. The CDR3 runs 12 residues. The CDR3: CASSWEGYGYTF. For the CDR3, the DNA is TGTGCCAGCAGTTGGGAGGGCTATGGCTACACCTTC.

The genes are TRBV6-1 and TRBJ1-2, with D maybe TRBD1 (5 bases). Germline CDR1 and CDR2: MNHNS and SASEGT. The CDR3 is made up of 14 amino acids. Trimming cost V 2 bases and J 2 bases, with 9 bases left between them. CDR3 region: CASSETGPNYGYTF. DNA of the CDR3: TGTGCCAGCAGTGAAACGGGGCCGAACTATGGCTACACCTTC.

The gene calls are TRBV5-4 and TRBJ1-6; tentatively, D is TRBD1 (5 bases). Per germline, CDR1 SGHNT and CDR2 YYREEE (reference sequence). Trimming cost V 4 bases and J 5 bases, with 13 bases left between them. The CDR3 consists of 15 residues. CDR3 sequence reads: CASSPPGNNNSPLHF. The CDR3 DNA follows: TGTGCCAGCAGCCCCCCAGGGAATAATAATTCACCCCTCCACTTT.

The chain carries TRBV6-1 and TRBJ2-1; maybe TRBD2 (6 bases). The CDR3 has 14 residues. V lost 6 bases and J lost 7, with 16 bases in between. CDR1 MNHNS and CDR2 SASEGT come from the germline V gene. CDR3 loop: CASSKEGHWNEQFF. Here the CDR3 DNA reads TGTGCCAGCAGCAAGGAGGGGCACTGGAATGAGCAGTTCTTC.

In DNA form, the CDR3 reads TGTGCCAGCTCACATTGGACTAATGAAAAACTGTTTTTT. It yields the protein CASSHWTNEKLFF. The chain couples TRBV18 to TRBJ1-4; D gene unclear. V was shortened by 4 bases and J by 2 bases, with 5 bases between the two germline ends. The CDR3 is 13 amino acids. CDR1 and CDR2 (germline): KGHSH, LQKENI.